Below are 18 T cell receptor beta chains sequenced from a single sample in a study of human CD8 memory T cell subsets. Sequencing libraries of TCR beta were made by UMI-labeled 5' RACE. Using the 5' RACE reads, TCRdb records one entry per CDR3 protein without DNA. This sample's table has about 4,000 distinct CDR3 sequences. What was sequenced was CD8+ T cells from PBMCs. These receptors were collected from a human donor in good health.

V gene TRBV7-7 combines with J gene TRBJ2-2; TCRdb proposes TRBD2, but this gene call is untestable without DNA. From germline, CDR1 is SSHAT and CDR2 FNYEAQ (reference sequence). The CDR3 covers 17 residues. CDR3 in amino acids: CASSPGLAGVDTGELFF.

The genes are TRBV28 and TRBJ2-7; TCRdb selects TRBD1, and the lack of DNA leaves this call unchecked. The CDR3 is 13 residues long. Germline V lookup: CDR1 MDHEN, CDR2 SYDVKM. CDR3 region: CASSETTGNGQYF.

This chain links TRBV12-3 or TRBV12-4 with TRBJ2-7. The CDR3 has 14 amino acids. CDR3 residues: CASSSPADSYEQYF.

This chain joins TRBV3-1 and TRBJ2-2; no DNA is available, so the TRBD1 call from TCRdb remains unchecked. The CDR3 totals 18 residues. The germline V gene has CDR1 LGHDT and CDR2 YNNKEL (reference sequence). CDR3 region: CASSQDQRGGGNTGELFF.

This clonotype ranks as medium-sized in terms of frequency. The rearrangement links TRBV11-2 to TRBJ2-2. Germline V gene data show CDR1 as SGHAT and CDR2 as FQNNGV. The CDR3 is 14 residues long. CDR3 sequence: CASSRRGNTGELFF.

The rearrangement links TRBV6-2 or TRBV6-3 to TRBJ2-7; TCRdb reports TRBD1, a call that lacks DNA to check it against. Germline V gene data show CDR1 as MNHEY and CDR2 as SVGEGT. The CDR3 sequence is 15 residues long. The CDR3: CASSRQGQGGYEQYF.

The rearrangement joins TRBV11-2 to TRBJ1-2; TCRdb's D call of TRBD1 is untestable without DNA. Germline-derived CDR1 and CDR2 are SGHAT and FQNNGV. The CDR3 length is 16 residues. This chain's CDR3 is CASNRMDREALYGYTF.

The gene calls are TRBV2 and TRBJ1-2. The germline gives CDR1 SNHLY, CDR2 FYNNEI. The CDR3 runs to 15 residues. The CDR3 sequence is CASSEAGSTNYGYTF.

CDR3 in amino acids: CASSELLSSYNEQFF. The chain joins TRBV27 to TRBJ2-1. The CDR3 has 15 amino acids. In germline, CDR1 is MNHEY, CDR2 SMNVEV (reference sequence).

This chain joins TRBV27 and TRBJ2-1; TCRdb's assignment of TRBD2 cannot be checked, as there is no DNA. The CDR3 runs 15 residues. Germline CDR1 and CDR2: MNHEY and SMNVEV (reference sequence). CDR3 sequence: CASSFGQGLVNEQFF.

Judged by frequency, this clonotype is medium-sized. The J gene is TRBJ2-5, the V gene TRBV7-8; absent DNA, TCRdb's TRBD1 call cannot be checked. Germline V lookup: CDR1 SGHVS, CDR2 FQNEAQ. The CDR3 has 15 residues. CDR3 residues: CASSLEGGRQETQYF.

This chain connects TRBV5-1 to TRBJ2-7; absent DNA, TCRdb's TRBD2 call cannot be checked. This CDR3 contains 15 residues. Germline loops: CDR1 SGHRS, CDR2 YFSETQ. CDR3: CASSFQAYGTYEQYF.

V gene TRBV20-1 combines with J gene TRBJ1-2. The CDR3 loop spans 13 amino acids. In germline, CDR1 is DFQATT, CDR2 SNEGSKA (reference sequence). CDR3 loop: CSCRFGPGYGYTF.

The chain joins TRBV5-1 to TRBJ2-1; without DNA, the TCRdb call of TRBD1 cannot be checked. Germline assignment: CDR1 SGHRS and CDR2 YFSETQ. The CDR3 length is 15 residues. CDR3 protein: CASSGTVTGDDEQFF.

The chain has TRBV4-1 and TRBJ2-1; TCRdb names TRBD2, which stays unverified in the absence of DNA. From germline, CDR1 is MGHRA and CDR2 YSYEKL. The CDR3 has 15 residues. This CDR3 is CASSQAREAYNEQFF.

This clonotype registers medium-sized (0.01 to 0.1%) by frequency. J is TRBJ2-1 and V is TRBV7-9; checking the TCRdb D call of TRBD2 is not possible without DNA. Germline values: CDR1 SEHNR, CDR2 FQNEAQ (reference sequence). The CDR3 has 16 amino acids. The CDR3 loop is CASSAVRRGVGDEQFF.

The rearrangement joins TRBV5-1 to TRBJ2-1; the D call from TCRdb, TRBD2, cannot be confirmed without DNA. CDR1 is SGHRS and CDR2 is YFSETQ in the germline V gene. The CDR3 covers 18 residues. The CDR3 here is CASRERLAGPSSYNEQFF.

V usage is TRBV6-1 and J usage is TRBJ2-2; no DNA is available, so the TRBD1 call from TCRdb remains unchecked. Germline V gene lookup returns CDR1 MNHNS and CDR2 SASEGT. The CDR3 loop spans 16 amino acids. CDR3 residues: CASSTPGTGDTGELFF.